This T cell receptor beta chain was obtained from a study of T cells after yellow fever vaccination. This clonotype was picked up many times. V was trimmed by 2 bases and J by 5 bases, leaving 8 bases between them. In germline, CDR1 is SGHRS, CDR2 YFSETQ. This CDR3 has 12 residues. One entry per CDR3 protein, called by TCRdb with MiXCR from the 5' RACE reads. The sample includes about 430,000 distinct CDR3 sequences, 15% to 20% of them seen just once. This TCR derives from a man younger than 30 who received the YFV17D yellow fever vaccine. This material consisted of PBMCs, taken before the yellow fever booster vaccination. The J gene is TRBJ2-7, the V gene TRBV5-1; D remains ambiguous. CDR3: CASSLSTDEQYF. The CDR3 DNA follows: TGCGCCAGCAGCTTAAGTACGGACGAGCAGTACTTC.